The entry that follows covers one TCR beta chain sequence. With 5 bases removed from V and 4 bases from J, the gap between germline ends came to 11 bases. This CDR3 spans 13 amino acids. Germline V gene data show CDR1 as SGHTA and CDR2 as FQGNSA. The record originates from a study of blood T cell repertoires in COVID-19. Looking at the study overall: Some COVID-19 samples were acute and others convalescent; all came from the United States, Italy and Spain. From T cells, B-cell-depleted T cells, or PBMCs came the material, which was cDNA or gDNA.

As originally analysed: The authors estimated nucleated cell counts from reference gene primer amplification. Sequencing was performed with immunoSEQ multiplex PCR; in TCRdb, only in-frame clones are kept and a portion is missing. The V and J calls and clone size come from that table; D and trimming were worked out from the DNA. The repertoire holds about 78,000 clones, with about 90% as singletons. The chain is built from TRBV7-2 and TRBJ1-1; maybe TRBD1 (6 bases). The origin of this receptor is a woman of 80 years or more with active or convalescent COVID-19. The specimen was peripheral blood. This CDR3 is CASSGNRVTEAFF. CDR3 coding DNA: TGTGCCAGCAGCGGAAACAGGGTCACTGAAGCTTTCTTT.